This TCR beta chain was found in a study of identical twins. The cDNA had a unique molecular identifier and a template-switch universal primer site. From the 5' RACE reads, TCRdb called clonotypes with MiXCR, one entry per CDR3 protein. The sample shows about 530,000 distinct CDR3 sequences, approximately 20% of them seen only once. Points from the study as a whole: Low generation-probability sequences were in excess among twin-shared out-of-frame alpha sequences.

A note on this clonotype: Its antigen is unknown.

The same sample was also used in a study of yellow fever vaccine responses in identical twins.

The specimen sequenced was CD4+ T cells sorted from blood. This clonotype originated in a woman between 18 and 30 years old in good health.

As DNA, the CDR3 is TGTGCCAGCAGCGACACAGGGGCAGGGTATTCACCCCTCCACTTT. Its translation is CASSDTGAGYSPLHF. V and J are TRBV27 and TRBJ1-6; 7 positions agree with TRBD1. The CDR3 extends over 15 amino acids. With V trimmed by 6 bases and J by 8 bases, 10 bases remained unmatched. Per the germline V gene, CDR1 is MNHEY and CDR2 is SMNVEV (reference sequence).